The 20 T cell receptor beta chains below were found in one sample sequenced in a study of blood T cell repertoires in COVID-19. TCRdb keeps only in-frame clones here, not all; method: immunoSEQ multiplex PCR. The sample holds under 300,000 clones, roughly 90% seen once. Input material: PBMCs or T cells enriched from blood (not recorded which). Receptor source: a woman between 40 and 50 years old with acute COVID-19.

The chain is built from TRBV6-5 and TRBJ1-5; D ambiguous. Germline CDR1 MNHEY, CDR2 SVGAGI. The CDR3 contains 12 residues. Trimming pared 4 bases from V and 7 bases from J, leaving 8 bases between. In DNA, the CDR3 is TGTGCCAGCAGTTCAACGGGGCAGCCCCAGCATTTT. Protein sequence: CASSSTGQPQHF.

With regard to this clone: At one end the junction does not follow the germline gene, possibly because of a read error. The rearrangement joins TRBV7-9 to TRBJ2-7; possibly TRBD1 for D (5 bases). Looked up from germline, CDR1 is SEHNR and CDR2 is FQNEAQ (reference sequence). This CDR3 is 12 amino acids long. CDR3 loop: CASSSLQGTLVF. CDR3 nucleotides: TGTGCCAGCAGCTCCCTGCAGGGCACCCTGGTTTTC. The whole variable domain, remainder taken from reference TRBV7-9 and TRBJ2-7, is DTGVSQNPRHKITKRGQNVTFRCDPISEHNRLYWYRQTLGQGPEFLTYFQNEAQLEKSRLLSDRFSAERPKGSFSTLEIQRTEQGDSAMYLCASSSLQGTLVFGPGTRLTVT.

This rearrangement joins TRBV5-1 to TRBJ1-5; D is ambiguous. CDR1 is SGHRS and CDR2 is YFSETQ in the germline V gene. Trimming took 0 bases from V and 4 from J, leaving 8 bases between them. The length of the CDR3 is 14 residues. CDR3 amino acids: CASSLDSGNQPQHF. CDR3 coding DNA: TGCGCCAGCAGCTTGGACAGTGGTAATCAGCCCCAGCATTTT.

The chain couples TRBV5-6 to TRBJ2-2; 9 bases match TRBD1. V was clipped by 3 bases and J by 1 base; unmatched bases: 4. The germline V gene has CDR1 SGHDT and CDR2 YYEEEE. This CDR3 is built from 16 residues. DNA of the CDR3: TGTGCCAGCAGCTCCGGGACAGGGTGGAACACCGGGGAGCTGTTTTTT. Translation gives CASSSGTGWNTGELFF. Supplemented by reference TRBV5-6 and TRBJ2-2, the full variable domain reads DAGVTQSPTHLIKTRGQQVTLRCSPKSGHDTVSWYQQALGQGPQFIFQYYEEEERQRGNFPDRFSGHQFPNYSSELNVNALLLGDSALYLCASSSGTGWNTGELFFGEGSRLTVL.

J is TRBJ2-4 and V is TRBV7-2; D may be TRBD1 (5 bases). Trimming removed 4 bases at V and 6 bases at J, with 13 bases between. Germline V gene data show CDR1 as SGHTA and CDR2 as FQGNSA. The CDR3 consists of 14 residues. CDR3 sequence: CASSSSTVINIQYF. The CDR3 nucleotides read TGTGCCAGCAGCTCGTCGACAGTAATAAACATTCAGTACTTC.

The genes are TRBV7-9 and TRBJ2-5; 7 bases fit TRBD2. With V trimmed by 5 bases and J by 5 bases, 8 bases remained unmatched. The CDR3 is made up of 14 amino acids. CDR1 is SEHNR and CDR2 is FQNEAQ in the germline V gene (reference sequence). In DNA, the CDR3 is TGTGCCAGCAGCCCGGGGGGAGGTGTCGAGACCCAGTACTTC. Translated: CASSPGGGVETQYF.

The chain recombines TRBV2 with TRBJ1-1; D call uncertain. There are 13 residues in the CDR3. V lost 0 bases, J lost 8 bases, and 10 bases lay in between. Germline CDR1 and CDR2: SNHLY and FYNNEI. In DNA, the CDR3 is TGTGCCAGCAGTGAAGCTGCACAGCTAGAAGCTTTCTTT. It translates to CASSEAAQLEAFF.

This sequence joins TRBV7-6 and TRBJ1-5; D remains unclear. Germline-derived CDR1 and CDR2 are SGHVS and FNYEAQ. Trimming removed 1 base from V and 10 bases from J, with 14 bases in between. This CDR3 comprises 14 residues. Here the CDR3 DNA reads TGTGCCAGCAGCTTAGGGGAGGGAGGCCGTCCCCAGCATTTT. It translates to CASSLGEGGRPQHF.

The chain recombines TRBV29-1 with TRBJ1-2; no firm D call. The CDR3 sequence is 13 residues long. The germline gives CDR1 SQVTM, CDR2 ANQGSEA. V was trimmed by 4 bases and J by 4 bases, leaving 13 bases between them. The CDR3 here is CSVAEVSGYGYTF. Here the CDR3 DNA reads TGCAGCGTTGCGGAGGTGTCGGGCTATGGCTACACCTTC.

The chain links TRBV28 to TRBJ1-3; D possibly corresponds to TRBD1 (6 bases). The germline V gene encodes CDR1 MDHEN and CDR2 SYDVKM. There are 15 residues in the CDR3. Trimming took 8 bases from V and 8 from J, leaving 22 bases between them. CDR3 sequence reads: CASPPSAGATDTIYF. The CDR3 DNA reads as TGTGCCAGCCCCCCCAGCGCGGGGGCTACGGACACCATATATTTT.

The chain recombines TRBV18 with TRBJ2-1; the match to TRBD2 covers 10 bases. V trimming: 3 bases; J trimming: 5 bases; junction bases outside the gene matches: 10. The CDR3 sequence is 17 residues long. Germline values: CDR1 KGHSH, CDR2 LQKENI. The CDR3 DNA is TGTGCCAGCTCACCTCCTCCCCTAGCGGGAGCCGACAATGAGCAGTTCTTC. Encoded protein: CASSPPPLAGADNEQFF. The full variable domain, its missing parts supplied by reference TRBV18 and TRBJ2-1, is NAGVMQNPRHLVRRRGQEARLRCSPMKGHSHVYWYRQLPEEGLKFMVYLQKENIIDESGMPKERFSAEFPKEGPSILRIQQVVRGDSAAYFCASSPPPLAGADNEQFFGPGTRLTVL.

The CDR3 nucleotides read TGTGCCAGCAGCTTCGACTCTGAGGATACGCAGTATTTT. Protein: CASSFDSEDTQYF. The genes are TRBV11-3 and TRBJ2-3; D not resolved. Germline assignment: CDR1 SGHNT and CDR2 YENEEA. V was trimmed by 3 bases and J by 6 bases, leaving 10 bases between them. The CDR3 contains 13 residues.

V and J are TRBV7-2 and TRBJ2-3; 8 bases align to TRBD1. Germline V CDR1 and CDR2: SGHTA, FQGNSA. CDR3 size: 16 residues. The J segment lost 4 bases and the V segment lost 2 bases, leaving 8 bases of the junction unmatched. The CDR3 sequence is CASSLQGARSADTQYF. The CDR3 nucleotides are TGTGCCAGCAGCTTACAGGGGGCTCGGAGCGCAGATACGCAGTATTTT.

This chain connects TRBV4-1 to TRBJ2-1, with D possibly TRBD1 on 5 matching bases. CDR3 size: 13 residues. CDR1 and CDR2 from the germline V gene are MGHRA and YSYEKL. Trimming took 1 base from V and 4 from J, leaving 5 bases between them. CDR3 sequence: CASSQGQYNEQFF. DNA for the CDR3: TGCGCCAGCAGCCAAGGACAGTACAATGAGCAGTTCTTC.

The DNA for the CDR3 is TGTGCCTGGAGCTCCGGGACAGGAGACTACGAGCAGTACTTC. Amino acids: CAWSSGTGDYEQYF. V and J are TRBV30 and TRBJ2-7, with 8 nucleotides matching TRBD1. The germline gives CDR1 GTSNPN, CDR2 SVGIG (reference sequence). The CDR3 consists of 14 residues. J lost 3 bases, V lost 3 bases, and 7 bases had no gene match.

The chain is built from TRBV18 and TRBJ1-4; 7 nucleotides agree with TRBD1. Losses at the gene ends were 4 bases for V and 0 bases for J; bases not matched to a gene: 11. Germline assignment: CDR1 KGHSH and CDR2 LQKENI. This CDR3 has 18 amino acids. The CDR3 nucleotides are TGTGCCAGCTCACTTAATACGGGACAGTATGCAACTAATGAAAAACTGTTTTTT. Encoded protein: CASSLNTGQYATNEKLFF. Full variable domain (rest looked up from reference TRBV18 and TRBJ1-4): NAGVMQNPRHLVRRRGQEARLRCSPMKGHSHVYWYRQLPEEGLKFMVYLQKENIIDESGMPKERFSAEFPKEGPSILRIQQVVRGDSAAYFCASSLNTGQYATNEKLFFGSGTQLSVL.

This clone was detected a few times. V and J are TRBV19 and TRBJ2-2, with D possibly matching TRBD1 (6 bases). From germline, CDR1 is LNHDA and CDR2 SQIVND (reference sequence). This CDR3 spans 16 amino acids. The V end lost 1 base, the J end lost 2 bases, and 11 bases lay between the germline ends. CDR3 in DNA: TGTGCCAGTAGTATAGGCGGACAGCTAAACACCGGGGAGCTGTTTTTT. Residues: CASSIGGQLNTGELFF.

The chain carries TRBV5-4 and TRBJ2-3; tentatively, D is TRBD2 (5 bases). Germline V gene sequence: CDR1 SGHNT, CDR2 YYREEE (reference sequence). The CDR3 length is 15 residues. V was shortened by 1 base and J by 1 base, with 10 bases between the two germline ends. CDR3 coding DNA: TGTGCCAGCAGCTTGTCGGCTAGCCGCACAGATACGCAGTATTTT. Translated, it gives CASSLSASRTDTQYF.

The chain carries TRBV30 and TRBJ1-1; D gene unclear. The CDR3 runs 12 residues. V was trimmed by 5 bases and J by 3 bases, leaving 10 bases between them. Germline V gene lookup returns CDR1 GTSNPN and CDR2 SVGIG (reference sequence). DNA of the CDR3: TGTGCCTGGGCTCAGGAGGACACTGAAGCTTTCTTT. This translates into CAWAQEDTEAFF.

The chain combines TRBV7-3 with TRBJ2-3, with TRBD2 matching 7 bases. Germline values: CDR1 SGHTA, CDR2 FQGTGA. The V gene end was trimmed by 2 bases and the J gene end by 4 bases; junction bases not matched to a gene: 3. The CDR3 contains 14 residues. The CDR3 nucleotides are TGTGCCAGCAGCTTAGGAGGACTAGCAGATACGCAGTATTTT. Protein sequence: CASSLGGLADTQYF.